These 3 T cell receptor beta chains share one sample of origin, sequenced in a study of regulatory T cells in long-lasting Graves disease (dated by TCRdb to about 2021). The time point label on this specimen signifies: newly diagnosed GD, antithyroid drugs for less than 3 months. RNA was extracted from PBMCs in TRIzol for both TCR sequencing and RNA sequencing. Receptor libraries were prepared by multiplex PCR. Sequencing took place on an Illumina HiSeq 4000. To build TCR beta libraries, CDR3 regions were amplified by Arm-PCR using iRepertoire HTBI primers. TCRdb applied fastp at Q25 and MiXCR to the public reads, then kept only in-frame beta chains. Rows with one shared CDR3 protein collapse into an entry with the most common genes and DNA. The table for this sample lists hundreds of thousands of distinct CDR3 sequences; 16% of them were counted only once. Roughly 18% of the sample rests with the top ten.

The same data also contributed to another study, on T cells in Graves' hyperthyroidism and ophthalmopathy.

The material was peripheral blood mononuclear cells (PBMCs), obtained at new diagnosis, from a patient treated with antithyroid drugs. The receptors were gathered from a woman aged 25-40 years with Graves disease. Donor details come from another sample of the same person, matched by shared clones.

This clonotype was found a few times. This may be a read error: a much more frequent sequence differs by one nucleotide. The V gene is TRBV15, the J gene TRBJ2-3, with D unresolved. Germline CDR1 LNHNV, CDR2 YYDKDF (reference sequence). The CDR3 is 16 residues long. CDR3 loop: CATGRDFRADTDTQYF. The DNA of the CDR3 is TGTGCCACCGGCAGAGATTTCCGCGCGGACACAGATACGCAGTATTTT.

The chain couples TRBV27 to TRBJ1-1, with D hard to call. V was cut by 8 bases and J by 7 bases, with 17 bases left in between. Germline loops: CDR1 MNHEY, CDR2 SMNVEV (reference sequence). The CDR3 runs 13 residues. The CDR3 DNA sequence: TGTGCCAGCGTAGGATGGGTAAGCGGTGAAGCTTTCTTT. This translates into CASVGWVSGEAFF.

The V call is TRBV28, the J call TRBJ1-5, with D unresolved. CDR1 and CDR2 from the germline V gene are MDHEN and SYDVKM. The CDR3 runs 12 residues. Trimming left V 7 bases short and J 7 bases short, with 11 bases between. CDR3 amino acids: CASIKIGQPQHF. In DNA, the CDR3 is TGTGCCAGCATCAAAATCGGACAGCCCCAGCATTTT.